The text below deals with one TCR beta chain. The data originate from a study of blood T cell repertoires in COVID-19. Study-wide background: Samples representing acute and convalescent COVID-19 were sourced from the United States, Italy and Spain. PBMCs, B-cell-depleted T cells, or T cells were the source of the cDNA or gDNA that made up the material.

Original processing notes: From reference gene primer amplification, estimates of nucleated cell counts were derived. TCRdb's copy holds only in-frame clones and misses some; the assay was immunoSEQ multiplex PCR. V and J calls and clone size are copied from that table; D and trimming were computed from the DNA. The data contain around 100,000 clones, around four fifths of them singletons. Germline V gene sequence: CDR1 SGHKS, CDR2 YYEKEE (reference sequence). The CDR3 contains 17 residues. The trim removed 4 bases at V and 4 bases at J, leaving 10 bases unmatched. The clonotype comes from a woman in her 70s with acute or convalescent COVID-19. Sequencing input: peripheral blood. The V gene is TRBV5-5, the J gene TRBJ1-5, with 11 bases identical to TRBD1. Here the CDR3 DNA reads TGTGCCAGCAGCGGGACAGGGGGTACGTTCACGAATCAGCCCCAGCATTTT. Its protein product is CASSGTGGTFTNQPQHF.